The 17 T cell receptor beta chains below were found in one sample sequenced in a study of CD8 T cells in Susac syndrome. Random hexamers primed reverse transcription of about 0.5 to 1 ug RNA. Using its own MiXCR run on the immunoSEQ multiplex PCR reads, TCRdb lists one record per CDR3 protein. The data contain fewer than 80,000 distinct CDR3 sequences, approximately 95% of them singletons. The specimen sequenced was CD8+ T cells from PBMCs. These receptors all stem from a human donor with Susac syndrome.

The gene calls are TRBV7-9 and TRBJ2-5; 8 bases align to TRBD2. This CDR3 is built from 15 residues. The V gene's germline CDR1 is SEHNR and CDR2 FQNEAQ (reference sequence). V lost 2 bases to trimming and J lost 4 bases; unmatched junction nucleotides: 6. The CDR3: CASSLSIGRGETQYF. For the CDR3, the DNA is TGTGCCAGCAGCTTAAGCATCGGGAGGGGAGAGACCCAGTACTTC.

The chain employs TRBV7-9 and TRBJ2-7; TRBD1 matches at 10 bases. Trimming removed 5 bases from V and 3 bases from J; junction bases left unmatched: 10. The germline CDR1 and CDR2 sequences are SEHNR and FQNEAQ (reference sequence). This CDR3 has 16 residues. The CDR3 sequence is CASSQAGTGAIYEQYF. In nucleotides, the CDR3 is TGTGCCAGCAGCCAAGCAGGGACAGGGGCGATCTACGAGCAGTACTTC. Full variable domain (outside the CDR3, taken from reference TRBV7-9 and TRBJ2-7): DTGVSQNPRHKITKRGQNVTFRCDPISEHNRLYWYRQTLGQGPEFLTYFQNEAQLEKSRLLSDRFSAERPKGSFSTLEIQRTEQGDSAMYLCASSQAGTGAIYEQYFGPGTRLTVT.

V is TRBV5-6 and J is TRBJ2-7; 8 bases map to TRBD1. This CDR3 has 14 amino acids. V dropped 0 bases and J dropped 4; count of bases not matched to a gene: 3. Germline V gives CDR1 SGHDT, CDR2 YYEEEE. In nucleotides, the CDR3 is TGTGCCAGCAGCTTGGCGGGACAGGAGTACGAGCAGTACTTC. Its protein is CASSLAGQEYEQYF.

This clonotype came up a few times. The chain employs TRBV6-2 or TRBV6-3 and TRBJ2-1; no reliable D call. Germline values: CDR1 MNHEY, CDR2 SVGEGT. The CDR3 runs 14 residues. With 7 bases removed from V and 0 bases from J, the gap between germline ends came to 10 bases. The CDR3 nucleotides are TGTGCCAGCATGGGCAGCAGCTCCTACAATGAGCAGTTCTTC. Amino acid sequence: CASMGSSSYNEQFF.

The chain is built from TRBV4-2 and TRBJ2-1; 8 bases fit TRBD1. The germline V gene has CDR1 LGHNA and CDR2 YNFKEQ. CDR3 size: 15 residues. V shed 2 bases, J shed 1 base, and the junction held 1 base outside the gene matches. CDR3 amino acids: CASSQHRGSYNEQFF. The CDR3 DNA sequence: TGTGCCAGCAGCCAACACAGGGGGTCCTACAATGAGCAGTTCTTC.

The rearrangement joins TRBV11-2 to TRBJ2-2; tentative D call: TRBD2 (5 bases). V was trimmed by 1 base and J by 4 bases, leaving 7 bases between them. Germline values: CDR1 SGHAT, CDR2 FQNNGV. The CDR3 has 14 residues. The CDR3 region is CASSLAGFTGELFF. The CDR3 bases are TGTGCCAGCAGCTTAGCGGGGTTCACCGGGGAGCTGTTTTTT.

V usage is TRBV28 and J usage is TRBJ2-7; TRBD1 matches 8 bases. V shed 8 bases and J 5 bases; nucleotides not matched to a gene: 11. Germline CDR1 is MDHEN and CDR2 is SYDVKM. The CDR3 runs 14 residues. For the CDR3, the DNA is TGTGCCAGCCGTTCCTACAGGGGGAGAAACGAGCAGTACTTC. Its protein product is CASRSYRGRNEQYF.

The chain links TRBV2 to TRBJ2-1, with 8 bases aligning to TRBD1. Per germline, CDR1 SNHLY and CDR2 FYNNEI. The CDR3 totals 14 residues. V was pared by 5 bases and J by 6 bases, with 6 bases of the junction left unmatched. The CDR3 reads CASSRQGQSNEQFF. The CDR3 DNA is TGTGCCAGCAGTCGACAGGGGCAGAGCAATGAGCAGTTCTTC.

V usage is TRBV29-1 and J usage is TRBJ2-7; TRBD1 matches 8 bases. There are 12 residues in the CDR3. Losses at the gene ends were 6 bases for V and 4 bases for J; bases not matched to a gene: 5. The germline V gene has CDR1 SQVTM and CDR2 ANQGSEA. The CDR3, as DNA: TGCAGCGTCGGGACAGGTCGATACGAGCAGTACTTC. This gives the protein CSVGTGRYEQYF.

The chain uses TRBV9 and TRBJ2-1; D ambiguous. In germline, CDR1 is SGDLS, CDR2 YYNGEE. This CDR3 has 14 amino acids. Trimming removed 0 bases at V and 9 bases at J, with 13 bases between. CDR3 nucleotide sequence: TGTGCCAGCAGCGTAGGGGCCGGAATGGGTGAGCAGTTCTTC. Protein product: CASSVGAGMGEQFF.

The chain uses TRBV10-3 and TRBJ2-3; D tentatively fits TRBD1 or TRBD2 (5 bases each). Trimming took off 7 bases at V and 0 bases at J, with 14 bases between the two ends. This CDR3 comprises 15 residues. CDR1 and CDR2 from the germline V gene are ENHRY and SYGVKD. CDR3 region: CAIKAGTVSTDTQYF. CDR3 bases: TGTGCCATCAAAGCCGGGACGGTTAGCACAGATACGCAGTATTTT.

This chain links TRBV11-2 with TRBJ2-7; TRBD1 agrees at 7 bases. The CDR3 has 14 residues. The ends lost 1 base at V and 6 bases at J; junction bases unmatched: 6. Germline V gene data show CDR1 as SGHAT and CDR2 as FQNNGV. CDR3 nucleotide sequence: TGTGCCAGCAGCTTAGTCTCGTCAGGGGGCGAGCAGTACTTC. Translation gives CASSLVSSGGEQYF. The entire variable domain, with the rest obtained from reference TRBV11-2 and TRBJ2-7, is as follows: EAGVAQSPRYKIIEKRQSVAFWCNPISGHATLYWYQQILGQGPKLLIQFQNNGVVDDSQLPKDRFSAERLKGVDSTLKIQPAKLEDSAVYLCASSLVSSGGEQYFGPGTRLTVT.

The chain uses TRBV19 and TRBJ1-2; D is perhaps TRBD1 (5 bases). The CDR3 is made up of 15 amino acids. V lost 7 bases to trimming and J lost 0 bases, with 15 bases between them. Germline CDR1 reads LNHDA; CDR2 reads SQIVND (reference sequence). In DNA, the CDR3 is TGTGCCAGTACCCCAGGGTCCAGTCCTAACTATGGCTACACCTTC. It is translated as CASTPGSSPNYGYTF.

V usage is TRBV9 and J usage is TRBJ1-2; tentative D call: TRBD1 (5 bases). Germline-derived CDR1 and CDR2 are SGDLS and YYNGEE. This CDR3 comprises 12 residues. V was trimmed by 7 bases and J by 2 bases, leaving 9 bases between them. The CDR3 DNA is TGTGCCAGCTTCGACAGAAACTATGGCTACACCTTC. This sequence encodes CASFDRNYGYTF.

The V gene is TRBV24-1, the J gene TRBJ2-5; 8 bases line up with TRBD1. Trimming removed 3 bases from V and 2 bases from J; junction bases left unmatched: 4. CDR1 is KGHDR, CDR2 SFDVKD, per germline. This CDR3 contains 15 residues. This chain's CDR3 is CATSDLQGDQETQYF. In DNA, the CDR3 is TGTGCCACCAGTGATCTACAGGGGGATCAAGAGACCCAGTACTTC.

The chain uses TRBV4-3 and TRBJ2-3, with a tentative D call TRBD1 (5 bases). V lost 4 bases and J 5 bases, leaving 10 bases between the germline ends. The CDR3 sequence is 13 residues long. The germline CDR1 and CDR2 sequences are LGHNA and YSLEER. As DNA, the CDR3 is TGCGCCAGCAGCCGAGTAAGGGGAGATACGCAGTATTTT. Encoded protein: CASSRVRGDTQYF.

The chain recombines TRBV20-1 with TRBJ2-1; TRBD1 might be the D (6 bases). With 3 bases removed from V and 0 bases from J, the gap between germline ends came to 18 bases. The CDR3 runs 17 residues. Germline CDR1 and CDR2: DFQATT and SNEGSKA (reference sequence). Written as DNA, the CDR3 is TGCAGTGCTAGCTGGACAGCGGCAATTAGCTCCTACAATGAGCAGTTCTTC. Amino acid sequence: CSASWTAAISSYNEQFF.